The source of this TCR beta chain is a study of memory CD4+ T cells and cytomegalovirus serostatus. Study in general: Healthy Belgian adult donors included under ten CMV-positive and 24 CMV-negative people. Study-wide points: CD4+ memory repertoires contained 67 of 164 reported CMV TCRbeta sequences.

The V gene's germline CDR1 is MNHEY and CDR2 SMNVEV (reference sequence). The CDR3 has 16 residues. The junction had 4 bases not matched to a gene; V was cut back by 0 bases and J by 3 bases. The sort gate was single viable CD3+CD4+CD8-CD45RO+ cells for memory CD4+ T cells. After thawing, CD4+ T cells were positively selected. Regarding this clone: Antigen specificity is unknown.

Original processing notes: Out-of-frame sequences were removed, leaving 2 million to 2.5 million distinct TCRbeta sequences. Clones were sequenced by immunoSEQ multiplex PCR, and TCRdb holds only the in-frame ones, with some missing. V, J and clone size are those of that table, while D and trimming were read from the DNA. Among about 39,000 clones, approximately 78% were seen once, and the ten largest hold roughly 0.76%. This TCR came from an adult in good health and CMV-seronegative. Sequenced input: memory CD4+ T cells from blood. The gene calls are TRBV27 and TRBJ2-5; TRBD1 matches at 10 bases. The CDR3, as DNA: TGTGCCAGCAGTTTATCTCTCGGGACAGGGGAAGAGACCCAGTACTTC. The encoded protein is CASSLSLGTGEETQYF.